Below are 19 T cell receptor beta chains sequenced from a single sample in a study of cytomegalovirus exposure and HLA in healthy donors. PCR involved 60 Vbeta and 13 Jbeta primers. Profiling relied on immunoSEQ multiplex PCR, and the TCRdb table lists in-frame clones only, not all of them. The sample lists fewer than 150,000 clones, around 68% occurring once. The sample comprised PBMCs. The receptors shown here come from a woman between 45 and 60 years old in good health and CMV-seropositive.

A single count supports this clone. The genes are TRBV6-6 and TRBJ2-7, with 13 bases aligning to TRBD2. J was trimmed by 6 bases and V by 7 bases; bases with no gene match: 9. The CDR3 runs to 15 residues. Germline V gene data show CDR1 as MNHNY and CDR2 as SVGAGI (reference sequence). The CDR3 here is CASTKLAGGPSEQYF. CDR3 DNA sequence: TGTGCCAGCACCAAACTAGCGGGAGGGCCCTCCGAGCAGTACTTC.

The V and J genes are TRBV7-2 and TRBJ1-6; no firm D call. The CDR3 has 13 residues. CDR1 and CDR2 from the germline V gene are SGHTA and FQGNSA. Trimming removed 5 bases from V and 13 bases from J, with 15 bases in between. The CDR3 spells CASSPIGNFPLHF. In DNA form, the CDR3 reads TGTGCCAGCAGCCCTATCGGGAACTTCCCCCTCCACTTT.

The chain recombines TRBV6-5 with TRBJ1-5; TRBD1 matches 12 bases. This CDR3 region has 15 residues. After removal of 5 bases from V and 6 bases from J, the junction contained 5 bases not matched to a gene. CDR1 and CDR2 from the germline V gene are MNHEY and SVGAGI. The CDR3 sequence: CASSPGTGGSQPQHF. Written as DNA, the CDR3 is TGTGCCAGCAGTCCCGGGACAGGGGGCAGTCAGCCCCAGCATTTT.

This rearrangement joins TRBV6-1 to TRBJ1-1, with 7 bases fitting TRBD1. Trimming took 2 bases from V and 5 from J; bases not matched to a gene: 5. Per germline, CDR1 MNHNS and CDR2 SASEGT. This CDR3 comprises 14 residues. In DNA form, the CDR3 reads TGTGCCAGCAGTGAACCAGGGGGTGGGACTGAAGCTTTCTTT. Protein product: CASSEPGGGTEAFF.

The rearrangement uses TRBV28 and TRBJ2-3; no definite D call. This CDR3 region has 14 residues. Germline V gives CDR1 MDHEN, CDR2 SYDVKM. V lost 3 bases, J lost 5 bases, and 12 bases lay in between. The CDR3 sequence: CASSLARSRDTQYF. The CDR3 nucleotides read TGTGCCAGCAGTTTGGCTAGGAGTCGAGATACGCAGTATTTT. The full variable domain, its missing parts supplied by reference TRBV28 and TRBJ2-3, is DVKVTQSSRYLVKRTGEKVFLECVQDMDHENMFWYRQDPGLGLRLIYFSYDVKMKEKGDIPEGYSVSREKKERFSLILESASTNQTSMYLCASSLARSRDTQYFGPGTRLTVL.

V and J are TRBV30 and TRBJ1-1; TRBD1 is a possible D gene (6 bases). CDR3 length: 14 residues. CDR1 and CDR2 (germline): GTSNPN, SVGIG (reference sequence). Deletions cut 0 bases from V and 1 base from J, with 9 bases between. This chain's CDR3 is CAWSVGGWNTEAFF. The CDR3 nucleotides are TGTGCCTGGAGTGTTGGGGGCTGGAACACTGAAGCTTTCTTT.

The rearrangement links TRBV7-7 to TRBJ1-3; D ambiguous. V was pared by 4 bases and J by 0 bases, with 10 bases between. The germline V gene has CDR1 SSHAT and CDR2 FNYEAQ (reference sequence). The CDR3 sequence is 15 residues long. The CDR3 DNA is TGTGCCAGCAGCTCCGGACTGGGCTCTGGAAACACCATATATTTT. Amino acid sequence: CASSSGLGSGNTIYF.

This clone was detected only once. The same CDR3 also results from other DNA sequences found in this sample. This chain uses TRBV14 with TRBJ1-6; 9 nucleotides agree with TRBD1. V gave up 3 bases and J gave up 6 bases; unmatched junction bases: 3. The CDR3 totals 15 residues. Germline CDR1 reads SGHDN; CDR2 reads FVKESK. The CDR3 protein is CASSQVQGANSPLHF. CDR3 coding DNA: TGTGCCAGCAGCCAGGTACAGGGGGCTAATTCACCCCTCCACTTT.

This clone was observed a few times. This chain links TRBV5-8 with TRBJ2-1; no clear D. The CDR3 is 12 residues long. From germline, CDR1 is SGHTS and CDR2 YDEGEE. V lost 0 bases, J lost 10 bases, and 8 bases lay in between. DNA for the CDR3: TGTGCCAGCAGCTTGGGTCTGGGCGAGCAGTTCTTC. Translation gives CASSLGLGEQFF.

The rearrangement links TRBV5-1 to TRBJ2-1; 12 bases agree with TRBD2. The CDR3 loop spans 18 amino acids. Germline CDR1 SGHRS, CDR2 YFSETQ. J lost 0 bases, V lost 4 bases, and 8 bases had no gene match. The CDR3 here is CASSPRVTSGSSYNEQFF. The CDR3 coding sequence is TGCGCCAGCAGCCCGAGAGTGACTAGCGGGAGCTCCTACAATGAGCAGTTCTTC.

This clone has just a few counts. At one end the junction does not follow the germline gene, possibly because of a read error. The chain uses TRBV19 and TRBJ1-2, with TRBD1 matching 7 bases. The CDR3 sequence is 14 residues long. Germline V gives CDR1 LNHDA, CDR2 SQIVND (reference sequence). The CDR3 region is CASSMGQLKPDNSF. In DNA form, the CDR3 reads TGTGCCAGTAGTATGGGACAGCTAAAACCCGACAATTCCTTC.

The gene calls are TRBV5-4 and TRBJ2-1, with D possibly being TRBD1 (6 bases). The germline V gene encodes CDR1 SGHNT and CDR2 YYREEE (reference sequence). Trimming cost V 4 bases and J 13 bases, with 18 bases left between them. CDR3 size: 13 residues. CDR3 sequence: CASSGRETGKQFF. The CDR3, as DNA: TGTGCCAGCAGCGGAAGAGAAACAGGGAAACAGTTCTTC.

The V gene is TRBV10-1, the J gene TRBJ2-1, with 10 bases fitting TRBD2. Germline loops: CDR1 WNHNN, CDR2 SYGVQD (reference sequence). V was pared by 5 bases and J by 3 bases, with 4 bases of the junction left unmatched. This CDR3 contains 15 residues. Written as DNA, the CDR3 is TGCGCCAGCAGTAGTAGCGGGGGGTTCTACAATGAGCAGTTCTTC. This sequence encodes CASSSSGGFYNEQFF.

The genes are TRBV5-1 and TRBJ2-2; 9 positions match TRBD1. After removal of 4 bases from V and 4 bases from J, the junction contained 8 bases not matched to a gene. Germline V gives CDR1 SGHRS, CDR2 YFSETQ. The CDR3 contains 16 residues. The CDR3 nucleotides read TGCGCCAGCAGCCCGGACAGGGGTATTTCCACCGGGGAGCTGTTTTTT. This codes for CASSPDRGISTGELFF. Together with reference TRBV5-1 and TRBJ2-2, the CDR3 gives the full variable domain: KAGVTQTPRYLIKTRGQQVTLSCSPISGHRSVSWYQQTPGQGLQFLFEYFSETQRNKGNFPGRFSGRQFSNSRSEMNVSTLELGDSALYLCASSPDRGISTGELFFGEGSRLTVL.

The genes are TRBV20-1 and TRBJ1-1, with TRBD1 as a possible D gene (6 bases). The ends were cut back, 6 bases at V and 7 bases at J, with 12 bases in the middle. CDR3 length: 11 residues. The germline V gene has CDR1 DFQATT and CDR2 SNEGSKA (reference sequence). The CDR3 loop reads CSAPSDSEAFF. The CDR3, as DNA: TGCAGTGCCCCCTCGGACAGTGAAGCTTTCTTT.

The V and J genes are TRBV5-1 and TRBJ2-3; no reliable D call. V lost 4 bases, J lost 3 bases, and 9 bases lay in between. This CDR3 is built from 13 residues. The germline V gene has CDR1 SGHRS and CDR2 YFSETQ. The CDR3 protein is CASSVSGTDTQYF. Written as DNA, the CDR3 is TGCGCCAGCAGCGTTTCAGGAACAGATACGCAGTATTTT. The complete variable domain, with remaining parts taken from reference TRBV5-1 and TRBJ2-3, reads KAGVTQTPRYLIKTRGQQVTLSCSPISGHRSVSWYQQTPGQGLQFLFEYFSETQRNKGNFPGRFSGRQFSNSRSEMNVSTLELGDSALYLCASSVSGTDTQYFGPGTRLTVL.

The chain employs TRBV5-4 and TRBJ2-7, with TRBD2 matching over 9 bases. In germline, CDR1 is SGHNT, CDR2 YYREEE (reference sequence). CDR3 size: 14 residues. The J segment lost 2 bases and the V segment lost 2 bases, leaving 2 bases of the junction unmatched. CDR3 bases: TGTGCCAGCAGCTTACCTAGCGGGACCTACGAGCAGTACTTC. Translating it yields CASSLPSGTYEQYF.

This clone was detected many times. The chain carries TRBV6-6 and TRBJ1-6; D is possibly TRBD1 (5 bases). V was cut by 8 bases and J by 5 bases, with 13 bases left in between. CDR3 length equals 14 residues. Germline V lookup: CDR1 MNHNY, CDR2 SVGAGI (reference sequence). Here the CDR3 reads CASRETANNSPLHF. CDR3 coding DNA: TGTGCCAGCCGCGAGACAGCGAATAATTCACCCCTCCACTTT.

The CDR3 spells CSVLFDSGVPYEQYF. DNA for the CDR3: TGCAGCGTTCTTTTCGATTCGGGGGTTCCCTACGAGCAGTACTTC. V usage is TRBV29-1 and J usage is TRBJ2-7, with D perhaps matching TRBD2 (6 bases). The CDR3 contains 15 residues. Per germline, CDR1 SQVTM and CDR2 ANQGSEA. Trimming shortened V by 5 bases and J by 2 bases, and 19 bases separated the two germline ends.